This T cell receptor beta chain is drawn from a study of blood T cell repertoires in COVID-19. This CDR3 spans 14 amino acids. The V and J ends lost 4 bases and 5 bases, in that order; junction bases with no gene match: 3. Germline values: CDR1 MNHEY, CDR2 SMNVEV (reference sequence). Method: immunoSEQ multiplex PCR; TCRdb's copy keeps in-frame clones and lacks some. The sample has about 250,000 clones; around 85% are singletons. Sequencing input: peripheral blood. This clonotype was sampled from a human donor with COVID-19, enrolled during active disease. The donor label of this sample is uncertain. This chain links TRBV27 with TRBJ1-5; 9 bases match TRBD1. CDR3 DNA sequence: TGTGCCAGCAGTTACCGGGACAGGGATCAGCCCCAGCATTTT. This gives the protein CASSYRDRDQPQHF.